Below are 21 T cell receptor beta chains sequenced from a single sample in a study of blood T cell repertoires in COVID-19. Some clones are missing from TCRdb's copy, which holds only in-frame ones; the method was immunoSEQ multiplex PCR. The sample carries 150,000 to 170,000 clones, roughly 89% recorded once. The sample consisted of peripheral blood. These receptors came from a man aged 50-60 years with acute or convalescent COVID-19.

V is TRBV4-2 and J is TRBJ1-2; 9 nucleotides match TRBD1. The length of the CDR3 is 16 residues. V shed 3 bases, J shed 1 base, and the junction held 6 bases outside the gene matches. Per germline, CDR1 LGHNA and CDR2 YNFKEQ. This CDR3 reads CASSQGGTGSNYGYTF. The DNA for the CDR3 is TGTGCCAGCAGCCAGGGGGGGACAGGGAGTAACTATGGCTACACCTTC.

The V call is TRBV6-1, the J call TRBJ2-7, with 9 positions matching TRBD1. Germline CDR1 and CDR2: MNHNS and SASEGT. CDR3 length equals 15 residues. Trimming cost V 4 bases and J 3 bases; bases outside gene matches: 7. CDR3 in amino acids: CASSAPGQGDYEQYV. CDR3 bases: TGTGCCAGCAGTGCTCCGGGACAGGGCGACTACGAGCAGTACGTC.

The chain employs TRBV5-1 and TRBJ2-2, with D perhaps matching TRBD1 (6 bases). V gave up 2 bases and J gave up 0 bases, with 11 bases separating them. Per the germline V gene, CDR1 is SGHRS and CDR2 is YFSETQ. The CDR3 length is 16 residues. As DNA, the CDR3 is TGCGCCAGCAGCTTTGTCCGACAGGCGAACACCGGGGAGCTGTTTTTT. Protein product: CASSFVRQANTGELFF.

The chain is built from TRBV19 and TRBJ1-1; weak D call: TRBD1 (5 bases). V shed 3 bases and J shed 1 base, with 12 bases lying between them. CDR1 is LNHDA, CDR2 SQIVND, per germline (reference sequence). This CDR3 is 15 amino acids long. CDR3 nucleotides: TGTGCCAGTAGTATTGAAGGGGCCCCGAACACTGAAGCTTTCTTT. Its translation is CASSIEGAPNTEAFF.

The chain's CDR3 is CATRGGGGLNTEAFF. The CDR3 coding sequence is TGTGCCACCAGGGGCGGGGGGGGGCTGAACACTGAAGCTTTCTTT. J is TRBJ1-1 and V is TRBV15; D perhaps matches TRBD1 (6 bases). Looked up from germline, CDR1 is LNHNV and CDR2 is YYDKDF (reference sequence). Trimming shortened V by 6 bases and J by 0 bases, and 14 bases separated the two germline ends. CDR3 length equals 15 residues.

In regard to this clone: Other DNA sequences in the sample encode the same CDR3. This chain links TRBV6-5 with TRBJ2-2, with 7 bases matching TRBD1. V lost 6 bases, J lost 2 bases, and 6 bases stayed unmatched. Germline loops: CDR1 MNHEY, CDR2 SVGAGI. The CDR3 has 15 residues. This CDR3 reads CASRAGTANTGELFF. The CDR3 coding sequence is TGTGCCAGCAGAGCCGGGACAGCAAACACCGGGGAGCTGTTTTTT.

This clone showed up just a few times. The chain carries TRBV7-8 and TRBJ1-2, with D hard to call. The CDR3 runs to 13 residues. The V gene lost 4 bases and the J gene lost 8 bases, with 14 bases spanning the gap. CDR1 is SGHVS, CDR2 FQNEAQ, per germline. CDR3 amino acids: CASSSRRLEGYTF. The DNA of the CDR3 is TGTGCCAGCAGCTCCCGGCGGCTAGAGGGCTACACCTTC.

The chain links TRBV7-9 to TRBJ1-1; D may be TRBD1 (6 bases). Deletions cut 5 bases from V and 0 bases from J, with 22 bases between. The germline CDR1 and CDR2 sequences are SEHNR and FQNEAQ (reference sequence). There are 18 residues in the CDR3. The CDR3 loop is CASSARPWQGHMNTEAFF. DNA for the CDR3: TGTGCCAGCAGCGCCCGGCCCTGGCAGGGGCACATGAACACTGAAGCTTTCTTT.

The chain recombines TRBV4-1 with TRBJ2-1; TRBD2 matches at 8 bases. The CDR3 runs 17 residues. Trimming removed 4 bases from V and 1 base from J; junction bases left unmatched: 9. From germline, CDR1 is MGHRA and CDR2 YSYEKL. CDR3 sequence (DNA): TGCGCCAGCAGCCTCGGACCTAGCGGGCAGTCCTACAATGAGCAGTTCTTC. As protein: CASSLGPSGQSYNEQFF.

V gene TRBV3-1 (or the pseudogene TRBV3-2) combines with J gene TRBJ2-2; D perhaps matches TRBD2 (6 bases). Germline V gene sequence: CDR1 LGHDT, CDR2 YNNKEL (reference sequence). V shed 1 base and J shed 7 bases, with 10 bases lying between them. The CDR3 consists of 14 residues. CDR3 nucleotide sequence: TGTGCCAGCAGCCAAGGACTAGTCGGCGGGGAGCTGTTTTTT. Encoded protein: CASSQGLVGGELFF.

V and J are TRBV2 and TRBJ1-2, with D tentatively TRBD1 (6 bases). Germline CDR1 is SNHLY and CDR2 is FYNNEI. There are 12 residues in the CDR3. Trimming removed 10 bases at V and 6 bases at J, with 15 bases between. The CDR3 is CANRQAVHGYTF. In DNA, the CDR3 is TGTGCCAACCGACAGGCCGTACATGGCTACACCTTC.

V and J are TRBV14 and TRBJ1-6, with a weak D call TRBD1 (5 bases). The CDR3 spans 16 residues. CDR1 and CDR2 from the germline V gene are SGHDN and FVKESK. V lost 1 base and J lost 4, with 11 bases in between. CDR3 nucleotides: TGTGCCAGCAGCCAAGGAGCCAGGGCTTATAATTCACCCCTCCACTTT. This codes for CASSQGARAYNSPLHF.

This chain uses TRBV7-9 with TRBJ1-1; a possible D gene is TRBD1 (6 bases). V was pared by 5 bases and J by 1 base, with 17 bases between. Germline assignment: CDR1 SEHNR and CDR2 FQNEAQ (reference sequence). This CDR3 comprises 16 residues. The CDR3 loop reads CASSRLDGGANTEAFF. The DNA of the CDR3 is TGTGCCAGCAGCCGACTTGACGGGGGGGCGAACACTGAAGCTTTCTTT.

The chain employs TRBV28 and TRBJ1-5, with 9 bases fitting TRBD1. Germline V gene data show CDR1 as MDHEN and CDR2 as SYDVKM. Trimming cost V 5 bases and J 1 base; bases outside gene matches: 3. The CDR3 runs 15 residues. The CDR3 DNA follows: TGTGCCAGCAGTGTACAGGGGGCGAGCAATCAGCCCCAGCATTTT. It yields the protein CASSVQGASNQPQHF.

The V gene is TRBV6-5, the J gene TRBJ2-5, with D perhaps matching TRBD1 (6 bases). The CDR3 runs 14 residues. Trimming cost V 6 bases and J 0 bases, with 11 bases left between them. Germline V gene lookup returns CDR1 MNHEY and CDR2 SVGAGI. CDR3 nucleotide sequence: TGTGCCAGCAGACCTGGGACACACCAAGAGACCCAGTACTTC. Translating it yields CASRPGTHQETQYF.

The chain has TRBV5-1 and TRBJ2-3; 9 bases map to TRBD2. Germline V gene lookup returns CDR1 SGHRS and CDR2 YFSETQ. V dropped 0 bases and J dropped 3; count of bases not matched to a gene: 5. The CDR3 runs to 16 residues. The CDR3 spells CASSLDASGMTDTQYF. As DNA, the CDR3 is TGCGCCAGCAGCTTGGATGCTAGCGGGATGACAGATACGCAGTATTTT.

The gene calls are TRBV5-1 and TRBJ1-3, with a possible D match to TRBD1 (6 bases). The germline V gene has CDR1 SGHRS and CDR2 YFSETQ. There are 15 residues in the CDR3. V was pared by 3 bases and J by 0 bases, with 10 bases between. The CDR3 bases are TGCGCCAGCAGCTCGACAGGCGTCTCTGGAAACACCATATATTTT. Protein sequence: CASSSTGVSGNTIYF.

The rearrangement uses TRBV6-5 and TRBJ1-2; weak D call: TRBD1 (5 bases). The V gene's germline CDR1 is MNHEY and CDR2 SVGAGI. CDR3 length: 12 amino acids. V dropped 6 bases and J dropped 8 bases, with 13 bases sitting between them. The CDR3 nucleotides read TGTGCCAGCAGGCACCAGGGAGGCGGCTACACCTTC. Residues: CASRHQGGGYTF.

CDR3 DNA: TGTGCCAGCGGTCAGGGGTGGGGCAATCAGCCCCAGCATTTT. This encodes CASGQGWGNQPQHF. The chain recombines TRBV7-9 with TRBJ1-5, with a weak D call TRBD1 (6 bases). Between the trimmed V and J ends, which lost 8 bases and 2 bases, there was a span of 13 bases. The CDR3 totals 14 residues. Germline-derived CDR1 and CDR2 are SEHNR and FQNEAQ (reference sequence).

V and J are TRBV7-6 and TRBJ2-7, with 14 positions matching TRBD2. From germline, CDR1 is SGHVS and CDR2 FNYEAQ. The CDR3 consists of 15 residues. Germline trimming cut 5 bases from V and 4 bases from J; bases unmatched to any gene: 4. CDR3 in DNA: TGTGCCAGCAGCCCGGGGACTAGCGGGAGTTACGAGCAGTACTTC. This encodes CASSPGTSGSYEQYF.

The rearrangement links TRBV5-8 to TRBJ2-3, with TRBD1 identical over 10 bases. The CDR3 runs 16 residues. J was trimmed by 3 bases and V by 1 base; bases with no gene match: 5. In germline, CDR1 is SGHTS, CDR2 YDEGEE. CDR3 loop: CASSLNDRGPTDTQYF. The CDR3 DNA reads TGTGCCAGCAGCTTGAACGACAGGGGGCCAACAGATACGCAGTATTTT.